This T cell receptor beta chain is from a study of graft-versus-host responses after intestinal transplantation (dated by TCRdb to 2020 to 2023). With respect to the entire study: The transplants that recipients received were multivisceral, liver-intestinal, or isolated intestinal. Anti-thymocyte globulin induction was given to all recipients, followed by maintenance tacrolimus and steroids for 2 to 4 years. Graft-versus-host and host-versus-graft alloreactive T cell clones were tracked in the graft, circulation and bone marrow after intestinal transplantation using bulk TCR-beta CDR3 sequencing. To identify alloreactive clones, pre-transplant mixed lymphocyte reaction products were sequenced and then compared with unstimulated pre-transplant donor and recipient T cells. A cohort of about two dozen intestinal transplant recipients, including one retransplant, was enrolled, and a few patients lacking pretransplant specimens were excluded. Donor T cell macrochimerism was defined as a peak of at least 4% donor T cells among recipient peripheral blood mononuclear cells. Rather than being sequenced by the commercial service, samples from a few later patients were sequenced in-house on an Illumina MiSeq and processed with MiXCR.

Details on this clone: It has no known antigen specificity. Nothing much larger sits one base from this clone, and base qualities are not available.

The germline V gene (reference sequence) supplies CDR1 GTSNPN and CDR2 SVGIG. V has 3 bases trimmed and J has 5 bases trimmed; junction bases matching no gene number 7. The CDR3 goes from the cysteine to the phenylalanine over 15 residues. Left in the record is the CDR3 DNA by itself, 45 bases read in frame from the first base. Library preparation was by the immunoSEQ multiplex PCR assay. In most patients, genomic DNA was isolated using the Qiagen DNeasy Blood and Tissue Kit and sent frozen to Adaptive Biotechnologies for TCR sequencing. High-throughput TCR-beta CDR3 sequencing of genomic DNA from most patients was performed by Adaptive Biotechnologies. As for the authors' bioinformatics: TCR sequencing data were retrieved from Adaptive's ImmunoSEQ software for some 19 patients, whereas three other patients were processed with MiXCR and VDJtools. To correct CD4 versus CD8 sorting errors, sequences present in both subsets at a frequency ratio below 5:1 were removed. CDR3 nucleotide sequences shared by donor and recipient were removed because the origin of these sequences could not be assigned. At least 2-fold expansion over unstimulated cells and a minimum CFSE-low frequency of 0.002% (template counts) or 0.001% (read counts) were required for clones to be classified as alloreactive. A clone was considered mappable if detected in the sequenced pre-transplant spleen, lymph node, or MLR CFSE-low populations of the donor or recipient. The cumulative frequency of alloreactive clones was calculated as a percentage of all sequences, weighted by copy number. TCRdb carries this immuneACCESS record with in-frame sequences only. Its versions omit some clonotypes, under half of them owing to an unresolved V gene in the studies checked, with the rest unexplained. V and J calls and clone size are as listed in that table; D and trimming were resolved from the DNA. This sample has tens of thousands of clones in its table, and around nine tenths of those were observed once. The ten top clones hold approximately 0.54% of the sample.

Beyond this particular receptor, the publication reports: Conclusions were limited by the relatively low number and heterogeneity of intestinal transplant patients. GvH clones were found in recipient bone marrow, and some of the GvH clones appeared earlier in ileal mucosa or blood, which is consistent with an intestinal mucosal origin. Early after transplant, declines in HvG clones were associated with peak levels of circulating GvH clones. In patients with donor T cell macrochimerism, the allografts had high GvH to HvG T cell clonal ratios.

What the time point label conveys for this sample: cells obtained before transplantation from donor or recipient. CD3+CD4+ and CD3+CD8+ populations were FACS-sorted from unstimulated pre-transplant donor and recipient cells taken from spleen or lymph nodes. Sequences were derived from unstimulated CD8+ T cells sorted from spleen or lymph node cells, sampled before intestinal transplant. This TCR came from a human donor who received an intestinal transplant. The V gene is TRBV30 and the J gene is TRBJ2-3, with 11 middle bases fitting TRBD2. The DNA sequence reads TGTGCCTGGAGGGTTGGACTAGCGGGCATAGATACGCAGTATTTT. The translation is CAWRVGLAGIDTQYF.